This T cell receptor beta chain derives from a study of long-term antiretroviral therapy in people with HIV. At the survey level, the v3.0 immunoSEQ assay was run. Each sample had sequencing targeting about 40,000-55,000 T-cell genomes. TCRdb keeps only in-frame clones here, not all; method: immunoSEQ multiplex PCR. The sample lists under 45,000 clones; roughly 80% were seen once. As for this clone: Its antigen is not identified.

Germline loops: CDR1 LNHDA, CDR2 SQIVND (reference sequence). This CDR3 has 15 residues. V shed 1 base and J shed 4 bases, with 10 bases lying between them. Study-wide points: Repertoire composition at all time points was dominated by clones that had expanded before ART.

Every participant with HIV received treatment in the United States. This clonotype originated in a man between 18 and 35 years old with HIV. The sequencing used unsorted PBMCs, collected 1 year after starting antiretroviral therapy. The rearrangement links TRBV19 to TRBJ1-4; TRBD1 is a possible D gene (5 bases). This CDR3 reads CASSIGQFLNEKLFF. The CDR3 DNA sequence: TGTGCCAGTAGTATAGGACAGTTCCTTAATGAAAAACTGTTTTTT.